This TCR beta chain was identified in a study of shared clonotypes between healthy human individuals. Study overall: The people who gave samples were a couple of women and a few men aged 18 to 49. Each donor contributed plates that comprised three CD4 naive, three CD4 memory, two CD8 naive and one CD8 memory. Study-wide points: Some clonotypes were shared by all four sorted-subset donors, while others were not shared. The non-shared ones had lower generation probabilities than the shared ones.

The method was immunoSEQ multiplex PCR; TCRdb's version includes in-frame clones alone and lacks a portion of them. The table lists 1,500,000 or so clones, 96% of them singletons. This CDR3 region has 16 residues. CDR1 is SQVTM, CDR2 ANQGSEA, per germline. Trimming cost V 6 bases and J 0 bases; bases outside gene matches: 10. A remark on this clone: Its specificity is unknown.

The sample was naive CD4+ T cells sorted from blood. Indicated subset: CD45RA+ positively selected. The sequence came from a man aged 25-45 years in good health. The chain employs TRBV29-1 and TRBJ2-3; 9 bases fit TRBD2. CDR3 protein: CSVAAPTSGSTDTQYF. CDR3 DNA sequence: TGCAGCGTGGCCGCCCCCACTAGCGGGAGCACAGATACGCAGTATTTT.